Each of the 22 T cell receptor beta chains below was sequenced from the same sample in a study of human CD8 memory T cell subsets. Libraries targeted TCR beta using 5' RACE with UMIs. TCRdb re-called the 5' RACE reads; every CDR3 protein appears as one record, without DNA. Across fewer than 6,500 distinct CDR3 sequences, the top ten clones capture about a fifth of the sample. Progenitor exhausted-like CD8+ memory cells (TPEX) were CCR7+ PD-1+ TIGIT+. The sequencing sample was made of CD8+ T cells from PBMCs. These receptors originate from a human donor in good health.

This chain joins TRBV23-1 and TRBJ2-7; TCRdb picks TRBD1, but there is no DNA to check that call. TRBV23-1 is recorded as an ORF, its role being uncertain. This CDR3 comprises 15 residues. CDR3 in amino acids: CASSQSARGEYEQYF.

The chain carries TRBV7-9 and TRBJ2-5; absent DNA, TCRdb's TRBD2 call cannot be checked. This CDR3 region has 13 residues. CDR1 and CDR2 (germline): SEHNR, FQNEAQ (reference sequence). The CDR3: CASSRPGEETQYF.

This CDR3 is CASRGRMGMNTEAFF. This chain uses TRBV7-9 with TRBJ1-1. Germline CDR1 and CDR2: SEHNR and FQNEAQ (reference sequence). The CDR3 sequence is 15 residues long.

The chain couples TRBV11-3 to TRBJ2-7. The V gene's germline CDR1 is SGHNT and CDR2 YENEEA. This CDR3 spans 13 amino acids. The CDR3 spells CASSRWGSYEQYF. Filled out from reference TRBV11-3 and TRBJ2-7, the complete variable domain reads EAGVVQSPRYKIIEKKQPVAFWCNPISGHNTLYWYLQNLGQGPELLIRYENEEAVDDSQLPKDRFSAERLKGVDSTLKIQPAELGDSAVYLCASSRWGSYEQYFGPGTRLTVT.

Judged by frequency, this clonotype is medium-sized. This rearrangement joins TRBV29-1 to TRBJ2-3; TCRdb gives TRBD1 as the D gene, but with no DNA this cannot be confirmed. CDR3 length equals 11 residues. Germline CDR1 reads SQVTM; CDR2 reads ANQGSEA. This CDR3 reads CSVWGADTQYF.

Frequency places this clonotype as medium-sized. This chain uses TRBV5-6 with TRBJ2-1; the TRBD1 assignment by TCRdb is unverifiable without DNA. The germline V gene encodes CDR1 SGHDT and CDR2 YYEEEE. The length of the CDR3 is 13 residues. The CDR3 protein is CASSLGPGGAQFF.

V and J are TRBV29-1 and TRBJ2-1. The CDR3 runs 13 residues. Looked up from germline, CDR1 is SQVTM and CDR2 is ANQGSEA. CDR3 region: CSGGRVLGSEQFF.

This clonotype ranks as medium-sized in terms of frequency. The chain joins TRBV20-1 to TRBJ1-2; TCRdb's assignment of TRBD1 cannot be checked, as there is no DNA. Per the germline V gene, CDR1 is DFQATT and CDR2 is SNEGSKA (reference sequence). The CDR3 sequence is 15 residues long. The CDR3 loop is CSASGTAGVGYGYTF.

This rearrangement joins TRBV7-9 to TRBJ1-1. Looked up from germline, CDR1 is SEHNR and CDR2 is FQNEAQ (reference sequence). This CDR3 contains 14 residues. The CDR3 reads CASSPPRGNTEAFF.

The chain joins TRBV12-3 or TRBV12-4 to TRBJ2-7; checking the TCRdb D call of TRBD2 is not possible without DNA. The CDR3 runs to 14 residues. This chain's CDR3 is CASRPSGKAYEQYF.

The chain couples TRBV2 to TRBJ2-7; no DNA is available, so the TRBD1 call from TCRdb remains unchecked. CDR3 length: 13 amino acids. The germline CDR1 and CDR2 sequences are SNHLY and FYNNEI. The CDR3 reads CASGQTSFYEQYF.

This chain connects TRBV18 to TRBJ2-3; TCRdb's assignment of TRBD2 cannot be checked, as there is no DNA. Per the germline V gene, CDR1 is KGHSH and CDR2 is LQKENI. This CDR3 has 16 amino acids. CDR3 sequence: CASSPLDAGSTDTQYF.

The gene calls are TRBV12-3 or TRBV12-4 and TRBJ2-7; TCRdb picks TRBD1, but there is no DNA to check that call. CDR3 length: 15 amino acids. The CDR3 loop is CASSSPPDGTYEQYF.

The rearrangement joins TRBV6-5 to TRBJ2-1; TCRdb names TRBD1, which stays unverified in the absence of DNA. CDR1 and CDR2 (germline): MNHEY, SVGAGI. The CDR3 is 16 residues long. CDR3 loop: CASSVDRASSYNEQFF.

CDR3 loop: CASSLTKGNTEAFF. The J gene is TRBJ1-1, the V gene TRBV7-9. Germline assignment: CDR1 SEHNR and CDR2 FQNEAQ (reference sequence). CDR3 length: 14 residues.

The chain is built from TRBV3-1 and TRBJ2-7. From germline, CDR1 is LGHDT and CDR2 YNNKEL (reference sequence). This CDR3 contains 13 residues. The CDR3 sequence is CASSQGVSYEQYF.

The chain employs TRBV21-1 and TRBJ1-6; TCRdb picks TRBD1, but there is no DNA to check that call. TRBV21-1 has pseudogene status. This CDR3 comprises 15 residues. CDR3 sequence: CASSIGGHYNSPLHF.

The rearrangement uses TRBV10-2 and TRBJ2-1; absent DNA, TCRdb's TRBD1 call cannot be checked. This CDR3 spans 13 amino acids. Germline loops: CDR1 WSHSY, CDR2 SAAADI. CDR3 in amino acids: CASSDGTREEQFF.

The CDR3 region is CATSRESSGSGETQYF. The rearrangement joins TRBV15 to TRBJ2-5; TCRdb gives TRBD2 as the D gene, but with no DNA this cannot be confirmed. Germline V gene sequence: CDR1 LNHNV, CDR2 YYDKDF (reference sequence). This CDR3 has 16 amino acids.

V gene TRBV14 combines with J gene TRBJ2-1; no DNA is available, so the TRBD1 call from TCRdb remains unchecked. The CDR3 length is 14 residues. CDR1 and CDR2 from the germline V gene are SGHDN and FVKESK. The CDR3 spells CASSQPTGTIEQFF. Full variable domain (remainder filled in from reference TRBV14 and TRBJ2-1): EAGVTQFPSHSVIEKGQTVTLRCDPISGHDNLYWYRRVMGKEIKFLLHFVKESKQDESGMPNNRFLAERTGGTYSTLKVQPAELEDSGVYFCASSQPTGTIEQFFGPGTRLTVL.

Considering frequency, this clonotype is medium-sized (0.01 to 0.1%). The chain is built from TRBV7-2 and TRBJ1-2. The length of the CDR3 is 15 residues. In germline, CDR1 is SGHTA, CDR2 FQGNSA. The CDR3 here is CASSPMTGGQYGYTF.

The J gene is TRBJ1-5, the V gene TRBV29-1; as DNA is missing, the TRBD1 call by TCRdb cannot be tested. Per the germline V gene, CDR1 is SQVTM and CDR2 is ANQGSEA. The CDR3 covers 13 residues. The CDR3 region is CSVEYRVGQPQHF.